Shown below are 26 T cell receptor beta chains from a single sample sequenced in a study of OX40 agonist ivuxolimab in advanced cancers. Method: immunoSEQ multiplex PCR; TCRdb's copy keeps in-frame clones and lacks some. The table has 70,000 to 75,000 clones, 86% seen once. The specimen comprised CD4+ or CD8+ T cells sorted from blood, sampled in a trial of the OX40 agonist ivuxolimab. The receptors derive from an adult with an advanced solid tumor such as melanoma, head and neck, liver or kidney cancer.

Here the CDR3 DNA reads TGCGCCAGCAGTGAGGGGACTAGCTTAGCCAAAAACATTCAGTACTTC. Translating it yields CASSEGTSLAKNIQYF. The chain couples TRBV10-2 to TRBJ2-4; 9 bases line up with TRBD2. The CDR3 is 16 amino acids. Germline V gene lookup returns CDR1 WSHSY and CDR2 SAAADI. The ends lost 2 bases at V and 0 bases at J; junction bases unmatched: 2.

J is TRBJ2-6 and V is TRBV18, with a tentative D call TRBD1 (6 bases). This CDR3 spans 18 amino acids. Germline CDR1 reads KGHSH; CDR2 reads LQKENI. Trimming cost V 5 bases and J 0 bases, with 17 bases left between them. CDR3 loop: CASSSGRQASSGANVLTF. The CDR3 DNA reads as TGTGCCAGCTCATCAGGCAGACAGGCGAGCTCTGGGGCCAACGTCCTGACTTTC.

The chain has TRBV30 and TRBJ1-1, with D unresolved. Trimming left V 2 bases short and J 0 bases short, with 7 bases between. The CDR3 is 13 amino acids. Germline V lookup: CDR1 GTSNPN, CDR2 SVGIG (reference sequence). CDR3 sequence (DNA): TGTGCCTGGAGTCCCCCCCTGAACACTGAAGCTTTCTTT. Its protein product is CAWSPPLNTEAFF.

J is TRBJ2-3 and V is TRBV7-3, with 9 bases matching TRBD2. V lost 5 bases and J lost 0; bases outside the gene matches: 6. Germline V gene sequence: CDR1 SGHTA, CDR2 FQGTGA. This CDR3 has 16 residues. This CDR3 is CASSPKSGRSTDTQYF. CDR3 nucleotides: TGTGCCAGCAGCCCGAAGAGCGGGAGGAGCACAGATACGCAGTATTTT.

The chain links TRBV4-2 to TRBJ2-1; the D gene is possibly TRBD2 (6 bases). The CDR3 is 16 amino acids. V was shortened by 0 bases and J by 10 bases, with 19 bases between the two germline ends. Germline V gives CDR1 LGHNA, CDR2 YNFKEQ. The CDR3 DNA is TGTGCCAGCAGCCAAGAACCTAGTCCGGGAGTGTACGAGCAGTTCTTC. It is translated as CASSQEPSPGVYEQFF.

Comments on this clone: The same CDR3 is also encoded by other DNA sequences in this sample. The CDR3 protein is CASSISGSPYEQYF. CDR3 nucleotide sequence: TGTGCCAGTAGTATAAGTGGGAGTCCCTACGAGCAGTACTTC. The chain combines TRBV19 with TRBJ2-7; tentatively, D is TRBD2 (5 bases). Deletions cut 2 bases from V and 2 bases from J, with 10 bases between. Per the germline V gene, CDR1 is LNHDA and CDR2 is SQIVND (reference sequence). The CDR3 extends over 14 amino acids.

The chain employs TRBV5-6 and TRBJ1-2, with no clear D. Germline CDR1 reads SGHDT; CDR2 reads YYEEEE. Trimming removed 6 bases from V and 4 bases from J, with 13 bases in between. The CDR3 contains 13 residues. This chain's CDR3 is CASKGSQTYGYTF. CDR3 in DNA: TGTGCCAGCAAAGGGAGTCAGACCTATGGCTACACCTTC.

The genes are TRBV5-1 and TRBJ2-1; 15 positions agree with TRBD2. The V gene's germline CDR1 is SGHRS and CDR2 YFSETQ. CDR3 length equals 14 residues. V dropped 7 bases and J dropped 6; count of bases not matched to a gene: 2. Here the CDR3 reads CASEGLAGGNEQFF. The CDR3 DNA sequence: TGCGCCAGCGAGGGACTAGCGGGAGGCAATGAGCAGTTCTTC.

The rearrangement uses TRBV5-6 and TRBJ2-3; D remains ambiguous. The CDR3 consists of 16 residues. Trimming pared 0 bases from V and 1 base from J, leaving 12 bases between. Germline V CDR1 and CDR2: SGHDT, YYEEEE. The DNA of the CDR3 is TGTGCCAGCAGCTTGGCCGCTAGTTTTGGCACAGATACGCAGTATTTT. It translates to CASSLAASFGTDTQYF.

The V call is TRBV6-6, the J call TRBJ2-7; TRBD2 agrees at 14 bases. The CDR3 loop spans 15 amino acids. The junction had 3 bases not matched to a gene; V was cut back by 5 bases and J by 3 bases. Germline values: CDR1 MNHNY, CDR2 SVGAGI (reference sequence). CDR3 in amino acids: CASSTGLAGVYEQYF. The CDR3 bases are TGTGCCAGCAGTACGGGACTAGCGGGAGTCTACGAGCAGTACTTC.

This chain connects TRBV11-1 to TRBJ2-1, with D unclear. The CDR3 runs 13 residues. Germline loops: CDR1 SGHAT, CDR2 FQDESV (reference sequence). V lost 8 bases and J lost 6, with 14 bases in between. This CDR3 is CASAPPVPNEQFF. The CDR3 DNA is TGTGCCAGCGCCCCCCCCGTTCCCAATGAGCAGTTCTTC.

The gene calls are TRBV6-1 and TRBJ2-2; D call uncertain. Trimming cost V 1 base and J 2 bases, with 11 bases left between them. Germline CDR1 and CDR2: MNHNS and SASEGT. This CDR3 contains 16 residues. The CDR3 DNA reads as TGTGCCAGCAGTGAAGTACTCTTTACCAACACCGGGGAGCTGTTTTTT. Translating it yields CASSEVLFTNTGELFF.

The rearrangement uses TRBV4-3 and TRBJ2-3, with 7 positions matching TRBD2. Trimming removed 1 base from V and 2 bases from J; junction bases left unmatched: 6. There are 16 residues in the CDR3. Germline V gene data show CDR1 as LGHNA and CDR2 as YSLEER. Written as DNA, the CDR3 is TGCGCCAGCAGCCAAGGGGAGGGTGGCTACACAGATACGCAGTATTTT. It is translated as CASSQGEGGYTDTQYF.

CDR3 residues: CASSWGLAGFTDTQYF. As DNA, the CDR3 is TGCGCCAGCAGCTGGGGACTAGCAGGCTTCACAGATACGCAGTATTTT. The V call is TRBV5-1, the J call TRBJ2-3; 9 bases agree with TRBD2. With V trimmed by 3 bases and J by 2 bases, 7 bases remained unmatched. This CDR3 comprises 16 residues. Germline assignment: CDR1 SGHRS and CDR2 YFSETQ. Looking up the rest from reference TRBV5-1 and TRBJ2-3 gives the full variable domain: KAGVTQTPRYLIKTRGQQVTLSCSPISGHRSVSWYQQTPGQGLQFLFEYFSETQRNKGNFPGRFSGRQFSNSRSEMNVSTLELGDSALYLCASSWGLAGFTDTQYFGPGTRLTVL.

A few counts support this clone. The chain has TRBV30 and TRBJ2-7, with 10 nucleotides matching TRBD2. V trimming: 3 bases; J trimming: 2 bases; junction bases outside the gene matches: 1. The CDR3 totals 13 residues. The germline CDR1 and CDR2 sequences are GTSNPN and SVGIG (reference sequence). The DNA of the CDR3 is TGTGCCTGGAGAAGCGGGAGGGCCTACGAGCAGTACTTC. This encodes CAWRSGRAYEQYF. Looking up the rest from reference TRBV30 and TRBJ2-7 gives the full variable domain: SQTIHQWPATLVQPVGSPLSLECTVEGTSNPNLYWYRQAAGRGLQLLFYSVGIGQISSEVPQNLSASRPQDRQFILSSKKLLLSDSGFYLCAWRSGRAYEQYFGPGTRLTVT.

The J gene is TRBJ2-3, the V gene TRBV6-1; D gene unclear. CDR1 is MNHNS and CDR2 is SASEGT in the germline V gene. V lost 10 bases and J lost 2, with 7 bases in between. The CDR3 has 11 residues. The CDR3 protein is CATSTTDTQYF. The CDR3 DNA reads TGTGCCACCTCGACCACAGATACGCAGTATTTT.

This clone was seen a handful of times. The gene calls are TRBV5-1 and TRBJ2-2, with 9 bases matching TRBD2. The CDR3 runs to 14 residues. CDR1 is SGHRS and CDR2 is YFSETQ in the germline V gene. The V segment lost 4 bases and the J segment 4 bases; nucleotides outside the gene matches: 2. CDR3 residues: CASSPSGTTGELFF. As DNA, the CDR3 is TGCGCCAGCAGCCCTAGCGGGACCACCGGGGAGCTGTTTTTT.

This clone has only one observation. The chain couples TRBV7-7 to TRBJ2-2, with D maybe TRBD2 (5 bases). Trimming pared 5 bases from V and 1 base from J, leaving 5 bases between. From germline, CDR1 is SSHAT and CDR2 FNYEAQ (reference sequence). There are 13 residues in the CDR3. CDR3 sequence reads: CASSAGNTGELFF. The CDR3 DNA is TGTGCCAGCAGCGCGGGGAACACCGGGGAGCTGTTTTTT.

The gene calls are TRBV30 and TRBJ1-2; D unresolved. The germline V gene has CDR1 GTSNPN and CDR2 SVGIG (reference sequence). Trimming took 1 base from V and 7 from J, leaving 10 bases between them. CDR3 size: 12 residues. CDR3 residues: CAWSGGVGGYTF. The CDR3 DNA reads TGTGCCTGGAGTGGGGGAGTGGGTGGCTACACCTTC.

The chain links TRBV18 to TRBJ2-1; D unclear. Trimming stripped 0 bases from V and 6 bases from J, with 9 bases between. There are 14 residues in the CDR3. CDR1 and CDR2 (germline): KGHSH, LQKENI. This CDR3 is CASSPPTPRNEQFF. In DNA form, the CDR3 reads TGTGCCAGCTCACCACCGACCCCTCGCAATGAGCAGTTCTTC.

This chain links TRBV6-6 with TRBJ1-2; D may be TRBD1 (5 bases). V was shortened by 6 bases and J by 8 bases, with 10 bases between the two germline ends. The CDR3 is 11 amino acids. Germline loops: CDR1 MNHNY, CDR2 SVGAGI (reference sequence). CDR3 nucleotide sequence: TGTGCCAGCAGGCAGGGTGGCGGCTACACCTTC. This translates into CASRQGGGYTF.

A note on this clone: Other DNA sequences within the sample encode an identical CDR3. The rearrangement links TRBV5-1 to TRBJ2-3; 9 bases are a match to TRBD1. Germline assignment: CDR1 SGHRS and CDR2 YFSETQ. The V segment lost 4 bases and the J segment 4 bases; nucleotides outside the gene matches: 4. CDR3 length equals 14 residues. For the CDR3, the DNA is TGCGCCAGCAGCCCGGGACAGGGCCCAGATACGCAGTATTTT. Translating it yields CASSPGQGPDTQYF.

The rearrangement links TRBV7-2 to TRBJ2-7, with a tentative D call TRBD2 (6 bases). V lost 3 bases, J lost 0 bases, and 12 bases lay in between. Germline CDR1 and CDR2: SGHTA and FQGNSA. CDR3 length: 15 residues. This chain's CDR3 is CASSLGGSFSYEQYF. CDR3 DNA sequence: TGTGCCAGCAGCTTGGGGGGTAGTTTCTCCTACGAGCAGTACTTC. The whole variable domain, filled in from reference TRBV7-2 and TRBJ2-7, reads GAGVSQSPSNKVTEKGKDVELRCDPISGHTALYWYRQSLGQGLEFLIYFQGNSAPDKSGLPSDRFSAERTGGSVSTLTIQRTQQEDSAVYLCASSLGGSFSYEQYFGPGTRLTVT.

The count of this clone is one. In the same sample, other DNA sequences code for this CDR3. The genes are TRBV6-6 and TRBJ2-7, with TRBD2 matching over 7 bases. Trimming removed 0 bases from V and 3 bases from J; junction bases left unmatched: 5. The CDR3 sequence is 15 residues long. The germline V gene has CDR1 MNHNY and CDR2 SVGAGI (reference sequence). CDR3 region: CASSYSTSVDYEQYF. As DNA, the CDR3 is TGTGCCAGCAGTTACTCCACTAGCGTAGACTACGAGCAGTACTTC.

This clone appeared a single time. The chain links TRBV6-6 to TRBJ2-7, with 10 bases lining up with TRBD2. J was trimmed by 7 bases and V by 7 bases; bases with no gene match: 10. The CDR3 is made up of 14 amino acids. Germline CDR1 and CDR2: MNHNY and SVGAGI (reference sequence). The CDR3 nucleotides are TGTGCCAGCAACGTGGGACTAGCGATGGTTGAGCAGTACTTC. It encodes CASNVGLAMVEQYF.

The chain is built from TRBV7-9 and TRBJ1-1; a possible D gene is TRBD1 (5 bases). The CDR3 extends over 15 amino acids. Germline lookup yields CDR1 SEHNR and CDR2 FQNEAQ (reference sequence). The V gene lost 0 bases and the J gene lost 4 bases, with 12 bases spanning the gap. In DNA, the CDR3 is TGTGCCAGCAGCTTAGCCGTTGAGGGGACCACTGAAGCTTTCTTT. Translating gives CASSLAVEGTTEAFF.